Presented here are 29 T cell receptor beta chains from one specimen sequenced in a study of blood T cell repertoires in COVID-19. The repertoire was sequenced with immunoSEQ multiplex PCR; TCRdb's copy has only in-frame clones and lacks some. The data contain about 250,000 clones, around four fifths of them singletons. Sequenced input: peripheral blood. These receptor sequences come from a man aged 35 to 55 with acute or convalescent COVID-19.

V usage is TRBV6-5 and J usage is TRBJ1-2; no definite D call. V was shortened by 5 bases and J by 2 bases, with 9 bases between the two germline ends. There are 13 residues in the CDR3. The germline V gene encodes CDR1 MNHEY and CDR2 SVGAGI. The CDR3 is CASSLYSNYGYTF. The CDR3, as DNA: TGTGCCAGCAGTCTTTACAGCAACTATGGCTACACCTTC.

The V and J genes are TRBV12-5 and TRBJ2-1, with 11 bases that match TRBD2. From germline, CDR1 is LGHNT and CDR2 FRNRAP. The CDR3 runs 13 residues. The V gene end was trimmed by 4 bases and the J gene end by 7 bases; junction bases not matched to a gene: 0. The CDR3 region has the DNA TGTGCTAGTGGTTCTAGCGGGGGGAATGAGCAGTTCTTC. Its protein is CASGSSGGNEQFF.

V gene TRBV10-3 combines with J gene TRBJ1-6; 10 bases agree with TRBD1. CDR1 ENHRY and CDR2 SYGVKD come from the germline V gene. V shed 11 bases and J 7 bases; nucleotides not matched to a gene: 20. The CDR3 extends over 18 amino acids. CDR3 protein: CASATDGQGVIGNSPLHF. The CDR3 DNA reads TGTGCCTCGGCAACGGACGGACAGGGGGTTATTGGGAATTCACCCCTCCACTTT.

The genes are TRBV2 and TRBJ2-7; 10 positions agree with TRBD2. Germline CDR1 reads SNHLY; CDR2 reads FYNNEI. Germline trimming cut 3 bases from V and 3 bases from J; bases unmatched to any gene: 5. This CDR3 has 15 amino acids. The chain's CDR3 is CASSETSGLRYEQYF. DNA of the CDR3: TGTGCCAGCAGTGAGACTAGCGGGCTGCGCTACGAGCAGTACTTC.

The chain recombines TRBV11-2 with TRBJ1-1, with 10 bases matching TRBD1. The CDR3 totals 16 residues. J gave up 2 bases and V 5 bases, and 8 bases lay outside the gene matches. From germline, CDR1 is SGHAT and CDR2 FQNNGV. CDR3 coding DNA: TGTGCCAGCAGCCGCACCCGGGACAGGGGCAACACTGAAGCTTTCTTT. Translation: CASSRTRDRGNTEAFF.

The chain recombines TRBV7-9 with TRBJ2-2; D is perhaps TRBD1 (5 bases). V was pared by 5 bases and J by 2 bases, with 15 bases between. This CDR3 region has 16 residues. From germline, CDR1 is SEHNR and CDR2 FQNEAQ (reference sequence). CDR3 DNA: TGTGCCAGCAGCCGTCCTCAGGGCCAAAACACCGGGGAGCTGTTTTTT. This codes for CASSRPQGQNTGELFF.

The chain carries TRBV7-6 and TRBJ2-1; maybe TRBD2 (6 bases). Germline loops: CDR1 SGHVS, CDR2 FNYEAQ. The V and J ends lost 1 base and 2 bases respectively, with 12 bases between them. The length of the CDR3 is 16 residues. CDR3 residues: CASSLVSGEAYNEQFF. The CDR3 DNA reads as TGTGCCAGCAGCTTAGTCTCGGGGGAGGCCTACAATGAGCAGTTCTTC.

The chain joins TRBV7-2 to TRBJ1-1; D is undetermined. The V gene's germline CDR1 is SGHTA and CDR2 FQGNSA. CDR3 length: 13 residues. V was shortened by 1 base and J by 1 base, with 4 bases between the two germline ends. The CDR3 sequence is CASSLVRNTEAFF. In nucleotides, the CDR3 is TGTGCCAGCAGCTTAGTTAGGAACACTGAAGCTTTCTTT.

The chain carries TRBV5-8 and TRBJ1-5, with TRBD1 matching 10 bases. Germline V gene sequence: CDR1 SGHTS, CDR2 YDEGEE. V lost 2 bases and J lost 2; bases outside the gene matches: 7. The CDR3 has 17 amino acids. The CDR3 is CASSLGQGVARNQPQHF. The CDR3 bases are TGTGCCAGCAGCTTAGGACAGGGGGTAGCGCGCAATCAGCCCCAGCATTTT.

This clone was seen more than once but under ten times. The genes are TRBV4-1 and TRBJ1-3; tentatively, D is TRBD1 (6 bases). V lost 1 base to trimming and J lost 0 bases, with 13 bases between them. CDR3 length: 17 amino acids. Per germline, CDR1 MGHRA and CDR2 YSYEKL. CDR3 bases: TGCGCCAGCAGCCAAGGGGGGCAGACTCGCTCTGGAAACACCATATATTTT. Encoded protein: CASSQGGQTRSGNTIYF.

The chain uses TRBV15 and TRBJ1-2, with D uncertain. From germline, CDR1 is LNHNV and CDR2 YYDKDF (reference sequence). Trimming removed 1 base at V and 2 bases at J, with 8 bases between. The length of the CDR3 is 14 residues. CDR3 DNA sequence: TGTGCCACCAGCAGAGTCACTCCCAACTATGGCTACACCTTC. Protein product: CATSRVTPNYGYTF. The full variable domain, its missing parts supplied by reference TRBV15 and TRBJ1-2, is DAMVIQNPRYQVTQFGKPVTLSCSQTLNHNVMYWYQQKSSQAPKLLFHYYDKDFNNEADTPDNFQSRRPNTSFCFLDIRSPGLGDTAMYLCATSRVTPNYGYTFGSGTRLTVV.

The CDR3 bases are TGTGCCAGCAGCCCGCACTCCCAGCGGGCGCCCTACGAGCAGTACTTC. It encodes CASSPHSQRAPYEQYF. The chain carries TRBV7-6 and TRBJ2-7; D is possibly TRBD2 (6 bases). The CDR3 length is 16 residues. Looked up from germline, CDR1 is SGHVS and CDR2 is FNYEAQ. Trimming pared 5 bases from V and 2 bases from J, leaving 19 bases between.

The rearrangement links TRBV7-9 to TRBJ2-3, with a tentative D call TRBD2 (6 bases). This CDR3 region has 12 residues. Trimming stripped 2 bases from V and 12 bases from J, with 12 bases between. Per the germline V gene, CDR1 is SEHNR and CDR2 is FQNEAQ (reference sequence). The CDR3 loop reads CASSLQSGTQYF. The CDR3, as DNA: TGTGCCAGCAGCTTACAATCCGGGACTCAGTATTTT.

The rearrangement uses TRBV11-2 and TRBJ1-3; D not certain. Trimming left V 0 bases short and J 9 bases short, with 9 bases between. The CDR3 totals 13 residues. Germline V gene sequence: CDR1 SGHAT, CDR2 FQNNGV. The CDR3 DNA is TGTGCCAGCAGCTTAGATCTAAGATTCACCATATATTTT. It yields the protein CASSLDLRFTIYF.

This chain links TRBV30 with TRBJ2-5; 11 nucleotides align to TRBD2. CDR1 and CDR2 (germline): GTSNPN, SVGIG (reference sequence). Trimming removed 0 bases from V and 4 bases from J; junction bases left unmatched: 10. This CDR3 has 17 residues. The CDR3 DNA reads TGTGCCTGGAGTGTAAGAGGTTTTAGCGGGGGGGGAGAGACCCAGTACTTC. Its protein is CAWSVRGFSGGGETQYF.

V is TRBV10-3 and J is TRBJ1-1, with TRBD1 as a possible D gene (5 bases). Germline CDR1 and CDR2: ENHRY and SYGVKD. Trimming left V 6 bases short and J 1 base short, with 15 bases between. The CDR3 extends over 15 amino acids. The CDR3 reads CAISRSGRENTEAFF. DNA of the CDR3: TGTGCCATCAGCAGATCAGGGCGAGAGAACACTGAAGCTTTCTTT.

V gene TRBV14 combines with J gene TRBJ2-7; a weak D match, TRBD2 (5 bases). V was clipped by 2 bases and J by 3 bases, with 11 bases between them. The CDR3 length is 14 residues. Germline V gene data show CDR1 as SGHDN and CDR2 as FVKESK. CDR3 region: CASSQIQRIYEQYF. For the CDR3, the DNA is TGTGCCAGCAGCCAAATTCAGCGGATCTACGAGCAGTACTTC.

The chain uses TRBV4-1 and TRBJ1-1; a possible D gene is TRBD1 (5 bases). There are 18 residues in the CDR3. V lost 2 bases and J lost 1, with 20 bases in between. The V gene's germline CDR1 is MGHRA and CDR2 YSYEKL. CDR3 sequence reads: CASSQKGPGEGWNTEAFF. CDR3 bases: TGCGCCAGCAGCCAAAAGGGACCGGGAGAGGGGTGGAACACTGAAGCTTTCTTT.

CDR3 sequence (DNA): TGCGCCAGCAGCGAGTTGACAGGGGTGAACACTGAAGCTTTCTTT. Its protein product is CASSELTGVNTEAFF. This rearrangement joins TRBV5-1 to TRBJ1-1; 8 bases align to TRBD1. CDR3 length equals 15 residues. V shed 4 bases, J shed 0 bases, and the junction held 5 bases outside the gene matches. CDR1 is SGHRS and CDR2 is YFSETQ in the germline V gene.

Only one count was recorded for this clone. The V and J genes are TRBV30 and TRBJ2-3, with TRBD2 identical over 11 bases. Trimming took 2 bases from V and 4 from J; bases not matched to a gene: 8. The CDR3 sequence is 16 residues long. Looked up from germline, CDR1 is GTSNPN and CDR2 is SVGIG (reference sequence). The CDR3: CAWSTTGTSGSDTQYF. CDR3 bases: TGTGCCTGGAGTACCACCGGGACTAGCGGATCAGATACGCAGTATTTT.

The CDR3 reads CASSSHTGGGRTGELFF. The CDR3 DNA follows: TGTGCCAGCAGTTCCCACACCGGAGGAGGTAGAACCGGGGAGCTGTTTTTT. The rearrangement links TRBV6-2 or TRBV6-3 to TRBJ2-2; a weak D match, TRBD2 (5 bases). V lost 4 bases, J lost 5 bases, and 20 bases lay in between. In germline, CDR1 is MNHEY, CDR2 SVGEGT. This CDR3 comprises 17 residues.

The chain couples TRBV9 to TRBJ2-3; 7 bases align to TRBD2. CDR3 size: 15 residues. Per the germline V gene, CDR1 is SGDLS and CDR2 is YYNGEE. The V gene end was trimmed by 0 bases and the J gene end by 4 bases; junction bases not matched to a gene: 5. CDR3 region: CASSVGSGTADTQYF. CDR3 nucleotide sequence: TGTGCCAGCAGCGTAGGAAGCGGGACCGCAGATACGCAGTATTTT.

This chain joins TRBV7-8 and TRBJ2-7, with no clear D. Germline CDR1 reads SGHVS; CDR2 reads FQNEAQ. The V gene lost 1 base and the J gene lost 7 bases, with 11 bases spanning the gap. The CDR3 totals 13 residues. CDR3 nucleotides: TGTGCCAGCAGCTTAGGGGCCTCTAAGGAGCAGTACTTC. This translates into CASSLGASKEQYF.

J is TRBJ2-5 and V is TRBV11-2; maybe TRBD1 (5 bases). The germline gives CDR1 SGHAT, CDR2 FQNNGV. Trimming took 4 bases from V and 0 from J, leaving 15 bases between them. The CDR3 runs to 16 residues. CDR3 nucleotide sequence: TGTGCCAGCAGCTCCTTCCCGGCAGGGAACCAAGAGACCCAGTACTTC. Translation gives CASSSFPAGNQETQYF.

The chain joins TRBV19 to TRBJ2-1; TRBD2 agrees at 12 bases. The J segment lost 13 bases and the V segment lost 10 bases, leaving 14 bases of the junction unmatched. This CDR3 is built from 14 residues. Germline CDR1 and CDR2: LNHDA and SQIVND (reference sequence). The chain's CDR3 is CATKTSGRQINQFF. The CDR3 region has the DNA TGTGCCACTAAGACTAGCGGGAGACAAATAAATCAGTTCTTC. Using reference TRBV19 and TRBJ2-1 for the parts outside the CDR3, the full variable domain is DGGITQSPKYLFRKEGQNVTLSCEQNLNHDAMYWYRQDPGQGLRLIYYSQIVNDFQKGDIAEGYSVSREKKESFPLTVTSAQKNPTAFYLCATKTSGRQINQFFGPGTRLTVL.

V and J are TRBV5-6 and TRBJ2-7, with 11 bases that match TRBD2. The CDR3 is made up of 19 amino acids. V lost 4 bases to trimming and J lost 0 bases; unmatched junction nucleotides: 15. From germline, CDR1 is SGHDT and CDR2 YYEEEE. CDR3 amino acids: CASSRRGLAGTLLSYEQYF. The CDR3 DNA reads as TGTGCCAGCAGCCGACGCGGACTAGCGGGCACACTTCTCTCCTACGAGCAGTACTTC.

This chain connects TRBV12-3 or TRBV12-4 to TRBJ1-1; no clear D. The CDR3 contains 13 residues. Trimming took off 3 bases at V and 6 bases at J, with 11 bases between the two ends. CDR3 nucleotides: TGTGCCAGCAGTTTCATGGTGGAGTCTGAAGCTTTCTTT. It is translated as CASSFMVESEAFF.

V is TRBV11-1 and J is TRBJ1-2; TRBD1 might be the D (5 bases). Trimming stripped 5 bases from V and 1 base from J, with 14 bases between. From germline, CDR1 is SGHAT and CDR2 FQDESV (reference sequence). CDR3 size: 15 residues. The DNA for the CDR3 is TGTGCCAGCAGCCCTCAAACCGACAGTAACTATGGCTACACCTTC. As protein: CASSPQTDSNYGYTF.

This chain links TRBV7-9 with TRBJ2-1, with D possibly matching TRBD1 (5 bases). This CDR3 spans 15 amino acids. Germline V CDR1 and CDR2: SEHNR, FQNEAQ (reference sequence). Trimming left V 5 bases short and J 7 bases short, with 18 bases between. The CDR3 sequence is CASSPRQGTPNEQFF. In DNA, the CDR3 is TGTGCCAGCAGCCCGAGGCAGGGTACCCCTAATGAGCAGTTCTTC. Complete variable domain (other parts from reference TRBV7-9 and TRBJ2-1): DTGVSQNPRHKITKRGQNVTFRCDPISEHNRLYWYRQTLGQGPEFLTYFQNEAQLEKSRLLSDRFSAERPKGSFSTLEIQRTEQGDSAMYLCASSPRQGTPNEQFFGPGTRLTVL.